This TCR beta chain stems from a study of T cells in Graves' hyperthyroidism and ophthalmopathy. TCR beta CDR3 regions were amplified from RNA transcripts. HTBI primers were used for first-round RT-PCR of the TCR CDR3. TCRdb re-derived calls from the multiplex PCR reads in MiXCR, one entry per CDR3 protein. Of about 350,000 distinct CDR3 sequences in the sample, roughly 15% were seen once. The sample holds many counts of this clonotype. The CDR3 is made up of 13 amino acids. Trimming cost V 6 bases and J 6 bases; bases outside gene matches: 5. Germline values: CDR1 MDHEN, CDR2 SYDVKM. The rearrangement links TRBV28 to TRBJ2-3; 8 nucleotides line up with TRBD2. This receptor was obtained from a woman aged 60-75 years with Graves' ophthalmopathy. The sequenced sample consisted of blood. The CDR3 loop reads CASRPGGRDTQYF. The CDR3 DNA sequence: TGTGCCAGCAGACCCGGCGGGAGGGATACGCAGTATTTT.